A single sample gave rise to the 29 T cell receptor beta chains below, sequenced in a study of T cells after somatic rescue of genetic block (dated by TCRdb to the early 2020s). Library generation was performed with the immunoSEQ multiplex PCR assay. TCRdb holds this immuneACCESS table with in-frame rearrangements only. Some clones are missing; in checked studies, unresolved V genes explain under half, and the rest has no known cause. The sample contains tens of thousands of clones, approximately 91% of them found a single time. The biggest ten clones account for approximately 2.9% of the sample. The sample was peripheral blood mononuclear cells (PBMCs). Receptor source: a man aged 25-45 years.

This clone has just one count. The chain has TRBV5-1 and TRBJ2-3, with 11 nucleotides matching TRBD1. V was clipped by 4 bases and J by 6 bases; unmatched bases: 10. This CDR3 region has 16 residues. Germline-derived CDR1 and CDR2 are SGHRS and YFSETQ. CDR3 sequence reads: CASSNGQGALLDTQYF. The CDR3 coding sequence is TGCGCCAGCAGCAATGGACAGGGGGCCCTTTTGGATACGCAGTATTTT.

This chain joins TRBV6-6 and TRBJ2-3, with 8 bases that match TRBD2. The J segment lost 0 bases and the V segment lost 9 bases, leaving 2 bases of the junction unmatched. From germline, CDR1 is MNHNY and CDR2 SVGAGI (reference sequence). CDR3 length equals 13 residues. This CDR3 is CASRLASTDTQYF. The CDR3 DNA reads TGTGCCAGTAGACTAGCGAGCACAGATACGCAGTATTTT.

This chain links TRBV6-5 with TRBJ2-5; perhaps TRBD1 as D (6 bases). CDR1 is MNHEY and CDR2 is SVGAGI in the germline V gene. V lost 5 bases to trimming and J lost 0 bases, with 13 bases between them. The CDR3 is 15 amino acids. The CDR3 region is CASSRPGHNQETQYF. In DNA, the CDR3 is TGTGCCAGCAGTCGTCCGGGACACAACCAAGAGACCCAGTACTTC.

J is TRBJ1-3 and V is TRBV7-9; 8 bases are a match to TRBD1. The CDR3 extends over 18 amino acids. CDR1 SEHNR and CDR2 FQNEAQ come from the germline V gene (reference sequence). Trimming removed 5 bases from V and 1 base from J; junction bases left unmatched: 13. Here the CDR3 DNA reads TGTGCCAGCAGCCTGGGGACAGGCTCCAGTCGTTCTGGAAACACCATATATTTT. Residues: CASSLGTGSSRSGNTIYF.

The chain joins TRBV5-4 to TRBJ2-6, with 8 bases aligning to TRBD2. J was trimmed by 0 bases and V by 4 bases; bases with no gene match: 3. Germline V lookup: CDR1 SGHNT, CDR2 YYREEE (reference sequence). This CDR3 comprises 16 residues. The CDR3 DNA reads TGTGCCAGCAGCCCGGGAGGGGTCTCTGGGGCCAACGTCCTGACTTTC. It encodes CASSPGGVSGANVLTF.

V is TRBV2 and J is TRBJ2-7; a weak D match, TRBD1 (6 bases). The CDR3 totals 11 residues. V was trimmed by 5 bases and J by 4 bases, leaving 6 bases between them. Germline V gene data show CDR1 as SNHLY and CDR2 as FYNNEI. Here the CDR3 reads CASSRGYEQYF. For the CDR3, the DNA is TGTGCCAGCAGTAGGGGGTACGAGCAGTACTTC.

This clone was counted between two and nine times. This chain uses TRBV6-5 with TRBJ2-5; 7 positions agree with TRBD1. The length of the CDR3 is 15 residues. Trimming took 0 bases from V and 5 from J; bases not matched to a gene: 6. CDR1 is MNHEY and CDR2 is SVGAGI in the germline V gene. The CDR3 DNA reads TGTGCCAGCAGTTACTCGAAAGGGGGCCAGGAGACCCAGTACTTC. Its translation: CASSYSKGGQETQYF.

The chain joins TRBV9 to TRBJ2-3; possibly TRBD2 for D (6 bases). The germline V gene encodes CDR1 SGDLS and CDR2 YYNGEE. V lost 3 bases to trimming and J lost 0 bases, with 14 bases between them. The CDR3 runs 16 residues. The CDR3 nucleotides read TGTGCCAGCAGCGACAGCCGCGGGACTAGCACAGATACGCAGTATTTT. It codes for CASSDSRGTSTDTQYF.

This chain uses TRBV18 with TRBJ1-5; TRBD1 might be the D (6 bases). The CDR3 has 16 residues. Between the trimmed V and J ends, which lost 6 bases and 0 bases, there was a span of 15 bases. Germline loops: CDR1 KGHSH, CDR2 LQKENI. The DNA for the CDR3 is TGTGCCAGCTCTCCCCAGGGGTCGTATAGCAATCAGCCCCAGCATTTT. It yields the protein CASSPQGSYSNQPQHF.

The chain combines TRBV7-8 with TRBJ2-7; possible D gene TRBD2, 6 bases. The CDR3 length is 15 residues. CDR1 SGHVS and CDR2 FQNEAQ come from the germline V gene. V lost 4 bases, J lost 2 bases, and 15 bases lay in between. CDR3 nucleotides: TGTGCCAGCAGCTCCAGCGGGCAGGCGACCTACGAGCAGTACTTC. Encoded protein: CASSSSGQATYEQYF.

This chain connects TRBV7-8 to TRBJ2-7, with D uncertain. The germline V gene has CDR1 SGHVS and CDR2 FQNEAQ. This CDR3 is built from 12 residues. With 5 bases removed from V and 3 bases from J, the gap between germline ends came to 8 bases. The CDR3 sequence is CASSPPSYEQYF. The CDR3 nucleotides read TGTGCCAGCAGCCCTCCAAGCTACGAGCAGTACTTC.

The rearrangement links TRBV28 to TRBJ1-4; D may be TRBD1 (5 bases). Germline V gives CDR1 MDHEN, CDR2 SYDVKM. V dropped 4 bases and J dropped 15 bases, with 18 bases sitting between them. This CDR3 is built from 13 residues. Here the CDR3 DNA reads TGTGCCAGCAGTTCGGGGGGTCCGGGGATGGTGTTTTTT. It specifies CASSSGGPGMVFF.

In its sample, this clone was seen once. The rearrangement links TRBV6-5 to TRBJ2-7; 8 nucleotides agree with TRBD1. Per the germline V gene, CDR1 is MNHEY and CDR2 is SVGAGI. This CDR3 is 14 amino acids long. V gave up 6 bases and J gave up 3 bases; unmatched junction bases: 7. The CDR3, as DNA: TGTGCCAGCAGGAAGACAGGGGCGGGCTACGAGCAGTACTTC. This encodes CASRKTGAGYEQYF.

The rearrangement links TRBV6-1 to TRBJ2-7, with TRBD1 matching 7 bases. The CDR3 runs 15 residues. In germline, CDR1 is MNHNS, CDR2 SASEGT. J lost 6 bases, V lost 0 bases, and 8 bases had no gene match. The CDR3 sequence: CASSEAGTVRTEQYF. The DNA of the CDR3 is TGTGCCAGCAGTGAAGCAGGGACAGTAAGAACCGAGCAGTACTTC.

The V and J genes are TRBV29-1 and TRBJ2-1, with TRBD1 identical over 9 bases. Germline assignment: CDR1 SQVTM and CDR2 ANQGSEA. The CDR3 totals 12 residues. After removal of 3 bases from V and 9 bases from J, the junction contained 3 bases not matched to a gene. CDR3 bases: TGCAGCGTTGACTGGACAGGGGTTGAGCAGTTCTTC. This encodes CSVDWTGVEQFF.

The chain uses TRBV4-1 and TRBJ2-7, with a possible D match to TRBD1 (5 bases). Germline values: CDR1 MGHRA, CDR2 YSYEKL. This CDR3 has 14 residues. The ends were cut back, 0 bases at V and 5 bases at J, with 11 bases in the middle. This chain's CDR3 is CASSQDRGGDEQYF. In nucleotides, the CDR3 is TGCGCCAGCAGCCAAGATAGGGGTGGGGACGAGCAGTACTTC.

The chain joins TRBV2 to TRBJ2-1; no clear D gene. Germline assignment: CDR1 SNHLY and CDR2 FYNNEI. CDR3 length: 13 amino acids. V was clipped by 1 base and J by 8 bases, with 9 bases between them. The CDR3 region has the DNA TGTGCCAGCAGTGAAGAATTGCGCCATGAGCAGTTCTTC. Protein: CASSEELRHEQFF.

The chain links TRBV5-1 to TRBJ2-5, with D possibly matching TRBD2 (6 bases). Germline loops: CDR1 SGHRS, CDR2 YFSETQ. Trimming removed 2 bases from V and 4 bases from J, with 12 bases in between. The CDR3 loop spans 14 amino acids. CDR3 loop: CASSFNAGTETQYF. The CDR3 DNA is TGCGCCAGCAGCTTTAATGCGGGAACAGAGACCCAGTACTTC.

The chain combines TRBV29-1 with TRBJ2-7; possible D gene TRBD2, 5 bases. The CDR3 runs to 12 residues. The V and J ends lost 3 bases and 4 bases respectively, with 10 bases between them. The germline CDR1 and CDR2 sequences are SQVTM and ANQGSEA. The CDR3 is CSVEDRGYEQYF. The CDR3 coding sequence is TGCAGCGTTGAGGACCGGGGTTACGAGCAGTACTTC.

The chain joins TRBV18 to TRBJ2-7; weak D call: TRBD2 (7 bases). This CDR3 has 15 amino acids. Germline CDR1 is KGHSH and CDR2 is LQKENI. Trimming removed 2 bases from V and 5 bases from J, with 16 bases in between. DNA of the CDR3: TGTGCCAGCTCACCATCAAGGGGGGGCCTCGACGAGCAGTACTTC. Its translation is CASSPSRGGLDEQYF.

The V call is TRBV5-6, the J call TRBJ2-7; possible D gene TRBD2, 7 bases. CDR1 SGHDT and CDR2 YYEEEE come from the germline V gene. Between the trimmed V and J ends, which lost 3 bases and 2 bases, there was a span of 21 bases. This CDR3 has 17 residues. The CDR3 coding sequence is TGTGCCAGCAGCTCCCCGGGGGGCCCCGACCGACCCTACGAGCAGTACTTC. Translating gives CASSSPGGPDRPYEQYF.

Here the CDR3 reads CSVGPRAEETQYF. Written as DNA, the CDR3 is TGCAGCGTTGGTCCCAGGGCCGAAGAGACCCAGTACTTC. J is TRBJ2-5 and V is TRBV29-1, with a tentative D call TRBD1 (5 bases). Trimming shortened V by 4 bases and J by 3 bases, and 12 bases separated the two germline ends. Germline values: CDR1 SQVTM, CDR2 ANQGSEA. The CDR3 has 13 amino acids. Using reference TRBV29-1 and TRBJ2-5 for the parts outside the CDR3, the full variable domain is SAVISQKPSRDICQRGTSLTIQCQVDSQVTMMFWYRQQPGQSLTLIATANQGSEATYESGFVIDKFPISRPNLTFSTLTVSNMSPEDSSIYLCSVGPRAEETQYFGPGTRLLVL.

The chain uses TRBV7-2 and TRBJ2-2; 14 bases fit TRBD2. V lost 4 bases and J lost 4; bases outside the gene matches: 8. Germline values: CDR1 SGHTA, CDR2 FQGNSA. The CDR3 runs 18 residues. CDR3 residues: CASSYPAGLAGGTGELFF. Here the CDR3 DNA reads TGTGCCAGCAGCTACCCTGCAGGACTAGCGGGAGGCACCGGGGAGCTGTTTTTT.

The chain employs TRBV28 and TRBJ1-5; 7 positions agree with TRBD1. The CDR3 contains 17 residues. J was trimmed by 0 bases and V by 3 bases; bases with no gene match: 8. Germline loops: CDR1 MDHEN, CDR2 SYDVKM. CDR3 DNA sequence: TGTGCCAGCAGTTTGGGGGAGGGGGCGCTTAGCAATCAGCCCCAGCATTTT. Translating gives CASSLGEGALSNQPQHF.

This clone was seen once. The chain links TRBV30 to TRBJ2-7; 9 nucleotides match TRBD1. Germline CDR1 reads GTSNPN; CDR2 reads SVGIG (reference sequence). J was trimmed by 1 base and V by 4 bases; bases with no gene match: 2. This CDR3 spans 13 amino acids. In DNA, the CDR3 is TGTGCCTGGAAGACAGGGGGATCCTACGAGCAGTACTTC. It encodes CAWKTGGSYEQYF.

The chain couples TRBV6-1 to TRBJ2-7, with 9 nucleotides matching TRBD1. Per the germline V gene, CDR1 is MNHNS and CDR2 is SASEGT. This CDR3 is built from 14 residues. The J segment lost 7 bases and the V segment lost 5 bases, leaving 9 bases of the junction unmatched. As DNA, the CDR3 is TGTGCCAGCAGTTTCCGACAGGGGGGAGGAGAGCAGTACTTC. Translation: CASSFRQGGGEQYF.

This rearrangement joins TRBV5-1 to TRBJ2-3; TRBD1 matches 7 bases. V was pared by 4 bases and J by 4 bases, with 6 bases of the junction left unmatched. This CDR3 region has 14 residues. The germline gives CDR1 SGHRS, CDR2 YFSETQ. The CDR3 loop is CASSPGQMADTQYF. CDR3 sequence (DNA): TGCGCCAGCAGCCCGGGACAGATGGCAGATACGCAGTATTTT.

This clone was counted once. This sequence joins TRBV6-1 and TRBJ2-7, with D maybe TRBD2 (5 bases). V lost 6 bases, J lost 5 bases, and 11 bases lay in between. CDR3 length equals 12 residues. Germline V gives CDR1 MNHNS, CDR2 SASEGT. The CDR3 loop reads CASRYLAHEQYF. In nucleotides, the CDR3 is TGTGCCAGCAGATACCTAGCTCACGAGCAGTACTTC.

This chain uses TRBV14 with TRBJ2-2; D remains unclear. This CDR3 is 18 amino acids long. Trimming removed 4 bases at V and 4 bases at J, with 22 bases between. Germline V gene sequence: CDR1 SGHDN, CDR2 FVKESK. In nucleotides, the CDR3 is TGTGCCAGCAGCCCAAGCACGTTAGGCAGGAAGGGCACCGGGGAGCTGTTTTTT. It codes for CASSPSTLGRKGTGELFF.